Following are 23 T cell receptor beta chains from one sample sequenced in a study of CD8 T cells in ankylosing spondylitis. MiXCR, applied by TCRdb to the 5' RACE reads, yields one record per CDR3 protein. The sample contains more than 650,000 distinct CDR3 sequences, 12% of which appear only once. Findings and limits, study-wide: What seemed typical of ankylosing spondylitis blood was a TCR beta motif built from roughly 8 highly homologous variants.

These receptors are not linked to any known antigen. Sequenced material: blood, either unsorted or a sorted T cell fraction (not recorded which). The receptors originated from a male donor with ankylosing spondylitis.

The chain carries TRBV20-1 and TRBJ2-7; 7 nucleotides agree with TRBD2. Germline V CDR1 and CDR2: DFQATT, SNEGSKA (reference sequence). V lost 8 bases and J lost 3; bases outside the gene matches: 13. The CDR3 is made up of 14 amino acids. In DNA form, the CDR3 reads TGCAGTCTTAAGGAGGGACTACGCGACTACGAGCAGTACTTC. It translates to CSLKEGLRDYEQYF.

This clonotype was seen a handful of times. The rearrangement links TRBV30 to TRBJ2-5; 10 bases are shared with TRBD1. The CDR3 consists of 14 residues. Unmatched junction bases numbered 11, after V lost 0 bases and J lost 13 bases. Germline-derived CDR1 and CDR2 are GTSNPN and SVGIG (reference sequence). CDR3 DNA: TGTGCCTGGAGTGTTGTTGTCCGGACAGGGGGACCGTACTTC. Translation gives CAWSVVVRTGGPYF.

This clonotype was observed many times. V is TRBV5-1 and J is TRBJ1-2, with 8 bases matching TRBD1. The CDR3 is 13 amino acids. Unmatched junction bases numbered 6, after V lost 3 bases and J lost 8 bases. Germline V CDR1 and CDR2: SGHRS, YFSETQ. CDR3 protein: CASSSRGQRGYTF. The CDR3 DNA is TGCGCCAGCAGCTCCAGGGGGCAACGAGGCTACACCTTC.

In its sample, this clonotype was seen a few times. This chain links TRBV5-1 with TRBJ2-3; D is ambiguous. The CDR3 length is 14 residues. V shed 0 bases and J shed 2 bases, with 7 bases lying between them. Germline assignment: CDR1 SGHRS and CDR2 YFSETQ. CDR3 protein: CASSLAEDTDTQYF. The CDR3 DNA sequence: TGCGCCAGCAGCTTGGCCGAGGACACAGATACGCAGTATTTT.

Only a few counts were recorded for this clonotype. This sequence joins TRBV6-6 and TRBJ2-3; the D gene is possibly TRBD1 (5 bases). This CDR3 comprises 12 residues. Trimming removed 5 bases from V and 6 bases from J, with 9 bases in between. The germline V gene encodes CDR1 MNHNY and CDR2 SVGAGI (reference sequence). The CDR3 loop is CASSDDSDTQYF. In DNA form, the CDR3 reads TGTGCCAGCAGTGACGACAGTGATACGCAGTATTTT.

In this sample, this clonotype turned up a few times. The chain uses TRBV20-1 and TRBJ2-1; 12 positions agree with TRBD2. V trimming: 4 bases; J trimming: 1 base; junction bases outside the gene matches: 5. The CDR3 is made up of 16 amino acids. From germline, CDR1 is DFQATT and CDR2 SNEGSKA (reference sequence). The CDR3 region has the DNA TGCAGTGCTACTAGCGGGGGGGCTTTATCCTACAATGAGCAGTTCTTC. It codes for CSATSGGALSYNEQFF.

This rearrangement joins TRBV20-1 to TRBJ2-5; D is ambiguous. The germline gives CDR1 DFQATT, CDR2 SNEGSKA (reference sequence). CDR3 length: 15 amino acids. The ends were cut back, 0 bases at V and 1 base at J, with 12 bases in the middle. The CDR3 DNA is TGCAGTGCTAGAGATCGGAAGACGGCCCAAGAGACCCAGTACTTC. Its protein product is CSARDRKTAQETQYF.

This sequence joins TRBV7-8 and TRBJ1-5, with D possibly being TRBD1 (6 bases). V lost 1 base and J lost 1, with 14 bases in between. The length of the CDR3 is 17 residues. CDR1 SGHVS and CDR2 FQNEAQ come from the germline V gene. CDR3 region: CASSLGRGGGSNQPQHF. CDR3 nucleotide sequence: TGTGCCAGCAGCTTAGGCAGGGGAGGGGGGAGCAATCAGCCCCAGCATTTT.

This clonotype was observed at least ten times. The chain couples TRBV29-1 to TRBJ2-1; 7 nucleotides align to TRBD2. Per the germline V gene, CDR1 is SQVTM and CDR2 is ANQGSEA. The V gene end was trimmed by 7 bases and the J gene end by 7 bases; junction bases not matched to a gene: 10. This CDR3 has 13 residues. The CDR3 protein is CSASSGVGNEQFF. The CDR3 coding sequence is TGCAGCGCCTCAAGCGGGGTGGGTAATGAGCAGTTCTTC.

This chain uses TRBV4-3 with TRBJ1-3; D unclear. Germline V lookup: CDR1 LGHNA, CDR2 YSLEER. V was clipped by 1 base and J by 0 bases, with 4 bases between them. The CDR3 is 14 amino acids. The CDR3 is CASSQGPSGNTIYF. The CDR3 DNA follows: TGCGCCAGCAGCCAAGGACCCTCTGGAAACACCATATATTTT.

This clonotype turned up a few times. This chain uses TRBV29-1 with TRBJ2-3; TRBD1 might be the D (6 bases). The V end was cut by 4 bases, the J end by 3 bases, with 11 bases between. Germline values: CDR1 SQVTM, CDR2 ANQGSEA. This CDR3 has 13 residues. CDR3 DNA sequence: TGCAGCGTTGGCAGGGGTGGGACAGATACGCAGTATTTT. This codes for CSVGRGGTDTQYF.

The gene calls are TRBV10-3 and TRBJ1-5; D gene uncertain. Germline loops: CDR1 ENHRY, CDR2 SYGVKD. The CDR3 loop spans 13 amino acids. The germline V and J ends were trimmed by 10 bases and 3 bases, with 13 bases remaining between them. Here the CDR3 DNA reads TGTGCCACCGGACCCTCGCTCAATCAGCCCCAGCATTTT. Its translation is CATGPSLNQPQHF.

This CDR3 is CASGLGPDTDTQYF. In DNA form, the CDR3 reads TGTGCTAGTGGTTTGGGCCCAGACACAGATACGCAGTATTTT. This chain joins TRBV12-5 and TRBJ2-3; D ambiguous. Per germline, CDR1 LGHNT and CDR2 FRNRAP. CDR3 length: 14 amino acids. V was clipped by 1 base and J by 2 bases, with 7 bases between them.

Only a few counts were recorded for this clonotype. The gene calls are TRBV6-5 and TRBJ2-3; 10 positions match TRBD2. Trimming took 2 bases from V and 3 from J; bases not matched to a gene: 5. Per germline, CDR1 MNHEY and CDR2 SVGAGI. The CDR3 loop spans 16 amino acids. The CDR3 nucleotides are TGTGCCAGCAGTTACGTTAGCGGGAGGTCGACAGATACGCAGTATTTT. Residues: CASSYVSGRSTDTQYF.

This clonotype was recorded at least ten times. The chain links TRBV20-1 to TRBJ1-2, with D maybe TRBD1 (5 bases). Trimming removed 5 bases from V and 8 bases from J, with 18 bases in between. Germline V gives CDR1 DFQATT, CDR2 SNEGSKA (reference sequence). The CDR3 totals 13 residues. CDR3 loop: CSADPRDLGGYTF. In nucleotides, the CDR3 is TGCAGTGCTGACCCCAGGGACTTGGGCGGCTACACCTTC.

This clonotype appeared many times. The chain uses TRBV20-1 and TRBJ1-2, with TRBD1 as a possible D gene (5 bases). Per the germline V gene, CDR1 is DFQATT and CDR2 is SNEGSKA (reference sequence). Trimming removed 4 bases at V and 5 bases at J, with 17 bases between. The CDR3 loop spans 14 amino acids. In nucleotides, the CDR3 is TGCAGTGCTACCGCGACAGCGTGGCGGTATGGCTACACCTTC. This codes for CSATATAWRYGYTF.

For the CDR3, the DNA is TGTGCCAGCAGCTTCGCCGGACAGACCTACGAGCAGTACTTC. Translated, it gives CASSFAGQTYEQYF. The V and J genes are TRBV11-2 and TRBJ2-7; possible D gene TRBD1, 6 bases. The CDR3 has 14 residues. Germline V gives CDR1 SGHAT, CDR2 FQNNGV. Trimming removed 3 bases from V and 2 bases from J, with 11 bases in between.

This clonotype was observed a few times. The junction does not match germline at one end; this may be a read error. The chain uses TRBV7-7 and TRBJ2-2, with D possibly TRBD2 on 6 matching bases. The CDR3 loop spans 15 amino acids. Looked up from germline, CDR1 is SSHAT and CDR2 is FNYEAQ (reference sequence). In DNA, the CDR3 is TGTGCTAGCAGCGCCCCGGGAGTTCGGACCGGGGAGCTGTTTTTT. This gives the protein CASSAPGVRTGELFF.

The sample holds a few counts of this clonotype. The genes are TRBV21-1 and TRBJ2-3; TRBD2, the table's D call, was not compared with the DNA. TRBV21-1 is assigned pseudogene status. The CDR3 has 18 amino acids. The CDR3 region has the DNA TGTGCCAGCAGCAAATATAGGAGGGACCAGCCCCGCACAGATACGCAGTATTTT. This gives the protein CASSKYRRDQPRTDTQYF.

This CDR3 is CASSEGQGLDEQYF. Here the CDR3 DNA reads TGCGCCAGCAGCGAGGGACAGGGTTTAGACGAGCAGTACTTC. V gene TRBV5-1 combines with J gene TRBJ2-7, with 9 bases matching TRBD1. The CDR3 is made up of 14 amino acids. V was pared by 4 bases and J by 5 bases, with 7 bases of the junction left unmatched. In germline, CDR1 is SGHRS, CDR2 YFSETQ.

This clonotype was seen a few times. The chain recombines TRBV6-1 with TRBJ2-1; D is unresolved. V lost 7 bases to trimming and J lost 8 bases, with 12 bases between them. The CDR3 is 12 amino acids. Germline V gives CDR1 MNHNS, CDR2 SASEGT. In DNA, the CDR3 is TGTGCCAGCACCAGTAACTTCGATGAGCAGTTCTTC. Translation gives CASTSNFDEQFF.

This clonotype came up many times. The chain has TRBV7-2 and TRBJ2-1; a weak D match, TRBD2 (6 bases). The V end lost 2 bases, the J end lost 7 bases, and 12 bases lay between the germline ends. Germline V gives CDR1 SGHTA, CDR2 FQGNSA. CDR3 length equals 14 residues. CDR3: CASSLNHGGNEQFF. In nucleotides, the CDR3 is TGTGCCAGCAGCTTAAATCACGGGGGAAATGAGCAGTTCTTC. The variable domain in full, completed from reference TRBV7-2 and TRBJ2-1, reads GAGVSQSPSNKVTEKGKDVELRCDPISGHTALYWYRQSLGQGLEFLIYFQGNSAPDKSGLPSDRFSAERTGGSVSTLTIQRTQQEDSAVYLCASSLNHGGNEQFFGPGTRLTVL.

This clonotype was picked up a small number of times. This chain connects TRBV30 to TRBJ2-5; 10 positions agree with TRBD1. V shed 1 base and J 4 bases; nucleotides not matched to a gene: 0. This CDR3 has 13 residues. CDR1 GTSNPN and CDR2 SVGIG come from the germline V gene (reference sequence). The CDR3 is CAWSGTGGETQYF. For the CDR3, the DNA is TGTGCCTGGAGTGGGACAGGGGGAGAGACCCAGTACTTC.